This TCR beta chain was identified in a study of molecular identifiers for immune sequencing clone quantification. Comments on this clonotype: Its antigen is as yet unknown.

Sorted naive CD8 T cells, roughly 17,000 to 1,100,000, were sequenced from 10%, 30% or 50% RNA. Sorting captured naive CD8 T cells as CD8+CD4-CCR7+CD45RA+. V lost 0 bases, J lost 8 bases, and 17 bases lay in between. The CDR3 length is 17 residues. Germline V gene data show CDR1 as MNHEY and CDR2 as SMNVEV (reference sequence). Study-wide results and limits: Clones above 20 RNA copies contained over 97% of effector molecules and under 1% of naive molecules.

Each CDR3 protein is one row after TCRdb ran MiXCR on the PCR reads. Among approximately 630,000 distinct CDR3 sequences listed, roughly 25% were seen once. The clonotype originates from a human donor in good health. Some libraries in this study had Jurkat cell RNA spiked in. The rearrangement links TRBV27 to TRBJ1-6; perhaps TRBD1 as D (6 bases). Sequenced material: naive CD8+ T cells from blood, with Jurkat cell RNA spiked in. Subset here: FACS-sorted CD8+CD4-CCR7+CD45RA+ naive T cells. This CDR3 reads CASSLSWGLLLDSPLHF. For the CDR3, the DNA is TGTGCCAGCAGTTTATCGTGGGGGCTACTTCTAGATTCACCCCTCCACTTT.